These T cell receptor beta chains were read from a single sample in a study of T cell responses to AZD1222 COVID-19 vaccine. Sequenced by immunoSEQ multiplex PCR; TCRdb stores in-frame clones only, minus some. The table records roughly 140,000 clones, 88% of them present only once. Specimen: peripheral blood, collected on day 0 of MenACWY control vaccination. These receptors all stem from an adult in good health. Each CDR3 is given with its conserved first and last residue. A D gene is named only where the DNA matches it firmly. A clone size is listed for some rows: how often the clone was seen (once, few, many), or a class if it is expanded.

d_call,cdr3_length,j_call,v_call,clone_size,cdr3_nt,cdr3_aa
.,13,TRBJ1-1,TRBV7-9,.,TGTGCCCTCGCCGGGCGCATGAACACTGAAGCTTTCTTT,CALAGRMNTEAFF
TRBD2,15,TRBJ2-7,TRBV19,.,TGTGCCAGTAGTAGGACTAGCGACCGGCTCTACGAGCAGTACTTC,CASSRTSDRLYEQYF
.,18,TRBJ2-7,TRBV11-3,few,TGTGCCAGCAGCCCCCGAAAAAATACAGGAACACGCTCCTACGAGCAGTACTTC,CASSPRKNTGTRSYEQYF
.,15,TRBJ2-5,TRBV15,.,TGTGCCACCAGCAGCCGGCTAACCCCCCAAGAGACCCAGTACTTC,CATSSRLTPQETQYF
.,9,TRBJ2-3,TRBV29-1,.,TGCAGCGTTGGCTCTTTAGGGTATTTT,CSVGSLGYF
.,13,TRBJ1-2,TRBV15,few,TGTGCCACCAGCACCCGAGGGAACCGTGGCTACACCTTC,CATSTRGNRGYTF
TRBD1,15,TRBJ1-1,TRBV6-1,.,TGTGCCAGCAGTGAAGCTTGGGGCAGGGGGTTGGAAGCTTTCTTT,CASSEAWGRGLEAFF
.,13,TRBJ2-2,TRBV7-3,once,TGTGCCAGCAGCCGGGGGCGCGCCGGGGAGCTGTTTTTT,CASSRGRAGELFF
TRBD1,15,TRBJ1-6,TRBV2,.,TGTGCCAGCAGTGGCGGACAGGGCATTCGTTCACCCCTCCACTTT,CASSGGQGIRSPLHF
.,14,TRBJ2-1,TRBV3-1/TRBV3-2,.,TGTGCCAGCAGCCAACAGATCCCGTACAATGAGCAGTTCTTC,CASSQQIPYNEQFF
TRBD2,15,TRBJ2-1,TRBV19,.,TGTGCCAGTAGTACATCTAGCGGGGGGGCAAATGAGCAGTTCTTC,CASSTSSGGANEQFF
.,12,TRBJ1-2,TRBV12-3/TRBV12-4,.,TGTGCCAGCTCAGGGGCCAACTATGGCTACACCTTC,CASSGANYGYTF
TRBD2,13,TRBJ2-7,TRBV3-1/TRBV3-2,once,TGTGCCAGCAGGTCTAGCGGGCAATACGAGCAGTACTTC,CASRSSGQYEQYF
.,15,TRBJ2-6,TRBV5-4,.,TGTGCCAGCAGCCTGGGACGTCAAGGGGCCAACGTCCTGACTTTC,CASSLGRQGANVLTF
.,13,TRBJ2-5,TRBV5-1,.,TGCGCCAGCTCTCCCCAGCCCCAAGAGACCCAGTACTTC,CASSPQPQETQYF
.,18,TRBJ1-6,TRBV18,.,TGTGCCAGCTCACTAAGCGGAGGGCCCAGCTCCTATAATTCACCCCTCCACTTT,CASSLSGGPSSYNSPLHF
TRBD1,12,TRBJ2-7,TRBV7-3,.,TGTGCCAGCAGCCCGGGACAGGGGGAGCAGTACTTC,CASSPGQGEQYF
TRBD1,15,TRBJ1-2,TRBV7-2,.,TGTGCCAGCAGCTTCGGTAGGGGGCGCGGCTATGGCTACACCTTC,CASSFGRGRGYGYTF
.,16,TRBJ2-7,TRBV10-3,once,TGTGCCATCAGGGATTTTGGGACAAGTTATAGGGCGGAGCAGTACTTC,CAIRDFGTSYRAEQYF
.,15,TRBJ2-7,TRBV7-2,.,TGTGCCAGCAGCTTATCCCACAGTGGTTCATACGAGCAGTACTTC,CASSLSHSGSYEQYF
.,15,TRBJ2-7,TRBV7-9,.,TGTGCCAGCAGCTGGGGTGTTTTAGGGGGTAACGAGCAGTACTTC,CASSWGVLGGNEQYF
.,13,TRBJ2-7,TRBV9,.,TGTGCCAGCAGCGTCGTCGGGGGCGACGAGCAGTACTTC,CASSVVGGDEQYF
.,15,TRBJ2-1,TRBV5-4,.,TGTGCCAGCAGCTTCAGGAGGGGGGACGTCAATGAGCAGTTCTTC,CASSFRRGDVNEQFF
.,13,TRBJ1-1,TRBV11-2,.,TGTGCCAGCAGCAGACTGGCGGGCAGAGGAACTTTCTTT,CASSRLAGRGTFF
.,15,TRBJ1-6,TRBV28,.,TGTGCCAGCAGTTCCGAAGGACTGGGAAATTCACCCCTCCACTTT,CASSSEGLGNSPLHF
TRBD1,14,TRBJ1-1,TRBV18,once,TGTGCCAGCTCAGAGGGACAGCTGAACACTGAAGCTTTCTTT,CASSEGQLNTEAFF
.,13,TRBJ2-1,TRBV7-9,once,TGTGCCAGCAGCATGGATGGACGGCCTGGGCAGTTCTTC,CASSMDGRPGQFF
.,12,TRBJ2-7,TRBV29-1,.,TGCAGCGTCGATATACAGGGCTACGAGCAGTACTTC,CSVDIQGYEQYF
.,17,TRBJ2-2,TRBV21-1,once,TGTGCCAGCAGCAAATACCCGGGACCGAGTATAGCCGGGGAGCTGTTTTTT,CASSKYPGPSIAGELFF
.,12,TRBJ1-2,TRBV5-6,.,TGTGCCAGCAGCTTGGTCGGTTATGGCTACACCTTC,CASSLVGYGYTF
TRBD1,14,TRBJ1-1,TRBV4-1,.,TGCGCCAGCAGCCAGGTCAGGGGGTGGGCTGAAGCTTTCTTT,CASSQVRGWAEAFF
.,16,TRBJ1-2,TRBV7-6,.,TGTGCCAGCAGCTTAAGTCCAGGCCCCAGGGGCTATGGCTACACCTTC,CASSLSPGPRGYGYTF
.,15,TRBJ1-6,TRBV1,once,TGCACCAGCAGCCAAGATCCAGGTTATAATTCACCCCTCCACTTT,CTSSQDPGYNSPLHF
.,13,TRBJ2-2,TRBV7-3,.,TGTGCCAGCAGCTCCTTACCGACCGGGGAGCTGTTTTTT,CASSSLPTGELFF
TRBD1,15,TRBJ2-5,TRBV3-1/TRBV3-2,.,TGTGCCAGCAGCCAACTACTAGGGGGCGGAGAGACCCAGTACTTC,CASSQLLGGGETQYF
.,13,TRBJ2-7,TRBV2,.,TGTGCCAGCAGTGAAGTCAGGGGCTACGAGCAGTACTTC,CASSEVRGYEQYF
.,12,TRBJ1-1,TRBV12-3/TRBV12-4,.,TGTGCCAGTGAAGATTGGGGGACTGAAGCTTTCTTT,CASEDWGTEAFF
.,13,TRBJ1-6,TRBV9,.,TGTGCCAGCAGCCCAAGACAGAGACCACCCCTCCACTTT,CASSPRQRPPLHF
TRBD1,14,TRBJ1-5,TRBV28,.,TGTGCCAGCAGTGCCGGGACAGTCAATCAGCCCCAGCATTTT,CASSAGTVNQPQHF
.,16,TRBJ1-5,TRBV18,.,TGTGCCAGCTCTCCGGGCGGGGGCCTTCGCAATCAGCCCCAGCATTTT,CASSPGGGLRNQPQHF
.,14,TRBJ1-2,TRBV27,medium-sized,TGTGCCAGCAGTTTATCGGGCGGGAACTATGGCTACACCTTC,CASSLSGGNYGYTF
.,13,TRBJ2-5,TRBV2,.,TGTGCCAGCAGTGCTGAGGTTGGGGAGACCCAGTACTTC,CASSAEVGETQYF
.,15,TRBJ1-2,TRBV7-2,.,TGTGCCAGCAGCCCCCTGGGAGACAGGCACTATGGCTACACCTTC,CASSPLGDRHYGYTF
.,13,TRBJ2-1,TRBV7-8,once,TGTGCCAGCAGCTTCCAGGGTACCGATGAGCAGTTCTTC,CASSFQGTDEQFF
.,16,TRBJ1-2,TRBV28,.,TGTGCCAGCAGTTTGTTCTCAGGGGAGGGTTTCTATGGCTACACCTTC,CASSLFSGEGFYGYTF
.,11,TRBJ2-7,TRBV28,.,TGTGCCAGCAGTTTATTTTCCGAGCAGTACTTC,CASSLFSEQYF
.,16,TRBJ1-1,TRBV4-1,.,TGCGCCAGCAGCCAAGATCAGAGGGTGGGAAACACTGAAGCTTTCTTT,CASSQDQRVGNTEAFF
.,14,TRBJ2-7,TRBV27,.,TGTGCCAGCAGATTTCGGGGAAAAGCCTACGAGCAGTACTTC,CASRFRGKAYEQYF
.,14,TRBJ1-5,TRBV18,.,TGTGCCAGCTCAGAGGAATTGGGCAATCAGCCCCAGCATTTT,CASSEELGNQPQHF
.,13,TRBJ1-1,TRBV7-2,few,TGTGCCAGCAGCTTTTCTCCGAACACTGAAGCTTTCTTT,CASSFSPNTEAFF
.,12,TRBJ1-4,TRBV29-1,.,TGCAGCGTTGGTTGGGGGGCTGAAAAACTGTTTTTT,CSVGWGAEKLFF
.,12,TRBJ2-1,TRBV2,.,TGTGCCAGCAGCCAAGCTAGTAATGAGCAGTTCTTC,CASSQASNEQFF
TRBD1,13,TRBJ2-5,TRBV11-3,once,TGTGCCAGCCGCGCAGGGGGCCAAGAGACCCAGTACTTC,CASRAGGQETQYF
TRBD1,15,TRBJ1-3,TRBV5-1,.,TGCGCCAGCAGCCGGGACAGGGGAACTGGAAACACCATATATTTT,CASSRDRGTGNTIYF
TRBD1,17,TRBJ1-1,TRBV4-2,.,TGTGCCAGCAGCCAAGATCGGGCAGGGGGCCTGATCACTGAAGCTTTCTTT,CASSQDRAGGLITEAFF